These 31 T cell receptor beta chains originate from one sample sequenced in a study of cytomegalovirus exposure and HLA in healthy donors. The primer mix had 60 Vbeta and 13 Jbeta primers. Method: immunoSEQ multiplex PCR; TCRdb's copy keeps in-frame clones and lacks some. This repertoire shows about 140,000 clones, around 72% found once; its top ten account for approximately 14%. Sequencing was performed on PBMCs. Every receptor here comes from a human donor in good health.

The chain joins TRBV11-1 to TRBJ2-1; 8 bases align to TRBD2. The CDR3 consists of 15 residues. V was clipped by 3 bases and J by 3 bases; unmatched bases: 4. Germline CDR1 SGHAT, CDR2 FQDESV (reference sequence). The CDR3 DNA sequence: TGTGCCAGCAGCTTCGCTAGCGGGCGCTACAATGAGCAGTTCTTC. Encoded protein: CASSFASGRYNEQFF. The full variable domain, with the rest looked up from reference TRBV11-1 and TRBJ2-1, is EAEVAQSPRYKITEKSQAVAFWCDPISGHATLYWYRQILGQGPELLVQFQDESVVDDSQLPKDRFSAERLKGVDSTLKIQPAELGDSAMYLCASSFASGRYNEQFFGPGTRLTVL.

The CDR3 DNA follows: TGTGCCAGCAGCTTGAGACAGCGACCTACCTACGAGCAGTACTTC. Its translation: CASSLRQRPTYEQYF. V is TRBV7-8 and J is TRBJ2-7, with D maybe TRBD1 (5 bases). Trimming removed 3 bases at V and 2 bases at J, with 14 bases between. CDR1 and CDR2 from the germline V gene are SGHVS and FQNEAQ. The CDR3 loop spans 15 amino acids.

V gene TRBV19 combines with J gene TRBJ2-3; 14 nucleotides match TRBD2. Per germline, CDR1 LNHDA and CDR2 SQIVND (reference sequence). The V segment lost 8 bases and the J segment 6 bases; nucleotides outside the gene matches: 4. CDR3 length: 14 residues. DNA of the CDR3: TGTGCCAGTCGGAGACTAGCGGGAGGGGATACGCAGTATTTT. It codes for CASRRLAGGDTQYF.

The CDR3 reads CASSQDVTGDQPQHF. CDR3 nucleotides: TGCGCCAGCAGCCAAGATGTGACAGGGGATCAGCCCCAGCATTTT. The chain recombines TRBV4-1 with TRBJ1-5, with 8 positions matching TRBD1. Germline CDR1 reads MGHRA; CDR2 reads YSYEKL. V dropped 0 bases and J dropped 5; count of bases not matched to a gene: 3. The CDR3 has 15 amino acids.

The chain links TRBV19 to TRBJ2-7, with D possibly matching TRBD1 (5 bases). Trimming pared 6 bases from V and 1 base from J, leaving 16 bases between. The CDR3 sequence is 15 residues long. Germline-derived CDR1 and CDR2 are LNHDA and SQIVND (reference sequence). The CDR3 DNA reads TGTGCCAGTAGGATGCAAGGGGCGCGATCCTACGAGCAGTACTTC. It translates to CASRMQGARSYEQYF.

V and J are TRBV10-1 and TRBJ2-7; 7 nucleotides line up with TRBD2. Trimming cost V 8 bases and J 4 bases; bases outside gene matches: 14. Germline CDR1 reads WNHNN; CDR2 reads SYGVQD (reference sequence). The CDR3 loop spans 15 amino acids. The DNA for the CDR3 is TGCGCCAGCTCTAAGAAGACTAGCCGGCTATACGAGCAGTACTTC. Translating it yields CASSKKTSRLYEQYF.

CDR3 coding DNA: TGTGCCATCAGGGCCCGGGACACCTATGGCTACACCTTC. Translating gives CAIRARDTYGYTF. This chain uses TRBV10-3 with TRBJ1-2, with D possibly matching TRBD1 (6 bases). The V and J ends lost 6 bases and 4 bases respectively, with 12 bases between them. CDR1 and CDR2 (germline): ENHRY, SYGVKD. This CDR3 contains 13 residues.

CDR3 sequence reads: CASSEGRGGAFF. DNA for the CDR3: TGTGCCAGCAGTGAAGGAAGGGGAGGAGCTTTCTTT. V and J are TRBV6-1 and TRBJ1-1, with a tentative D call TRBD1 (5 bases). There are 12 residues in the CDR3. Trimming pared 1 base from V and 10 bases from J, leaving 10 bases between. Germline CDR1 reads MNHNS; CDR2 reads SASEGT.

This sequence joins TRBV5-6 and TRBJ1-2, with 10 nucleotides matching TRBD1. CDR1 and CDR2 (germline): SGHDT, YYEEEE. V was pared by 4 bases and J by 7 bases, with 7 bases of the junction left unmatched. The CDR3 length is 14 residues. The CDR3 is CASSPGQGPLGYTF. The CDR3 nucleotides are TGTGCCAGCAGCCCGGGACAGGGGCCCCTTGGCTACACCTTC. The whole variable domain, remainder taken from reference TRBV5-6 and TRBJ1-2, is DAGVTQSPTHLIKTRGQQVTLRCSPKSGHDTVSWYQQALGQGPQFIFQYYEEEERQRGNFPDRFSGHQFPNYSSELNVNALLLGDSALYLCASSPGQGPLGYTFGSGTRLTVV.

The sample holds a few counts of this clone. The V call is TRBV7-3, the J call TRBJ2-1; 13 bases line up with TRBD2. Germline trimming cut 5 bases from V and 10 bases from J; bases unmatched to any gene: 8. Germline V gene lookup returns CDR1 SGHTA and CDR2 FQGTGA. CDR3 length: 15 amino acids. The CDR3 region is CASSPGLAGDIEQFF. The CDR3 DNA reads TGTGCCAGCAGCCCCGGACTAGCGGGAGATATCGAGCAGTTCTTC.

V gene TRBV4-1 combines with J gene TRBJ2-3; TRBD2 is a possible D gene (6 bases). Trimming removed 2 bases at V and 2 bases at J, with 17 bases between. Germline CDR1 MGHRA, CDR2 YSYEKL. The CDR3 runs 17 residues. The CDR3 DNA is TGCGCCAGCAGCCAAACCCGGAGGGGCCAACTCACAGATACGCAGTATTTT. Residues: CASSQTRRGQLTDTQYF.

V usage is TRBV10-3 and J usage is TRBJ1-5, with D unresolved. Germline CDR1 and CDR2: ENHRY and SYGVKD. This CDR3 comprises 14 residues. V lost 2 bases and J 6 bases, leaving 11 bases between the germline ends. This CDR3 reads CAISEGGLSQPQHF. DNA for the CDR3: TGTGCCATCAGTGAGGGAGGGCTAAGTCAGCCCCAGCATTTT.

This chain links TRBV4-2 with TRBJ2-5; 11 bases line up with TRBD2. This CDR3 region has 16 residues. CDR1 is LGHNA, CDR2 YNFKEQ, per germline. The J segment lost 2 bases and the V segment lost 1 base, leaving 3 bases of the junction unmatched. CDR3 loop: CASSQVTSGVQETQYF. The CDR3 DNA follows: TGTGCCAGCAGCCAAGTGACTAGCGGGGTTCAAGAGACCCAGTACTTC.

This clone was detected a few times. The chain employs TRBV28 and TRBJ2-7, with D uncertain. V was clipped by 5 bases and J by 0 bases, with 11 bases between them. Per the germline V gene, CDR1 is MDHEN and CDR2 is SYDVKM. The CDR3 runs to 14 residues. The CDR3 DNA follows: TGTGCCAGCAGTGAGCTGCTCGTCTCCTACGAGCAGTACTTC. It specifies CASSELLVSYEQYF.

This chain connects TRBV7-9 to TRBJ2-1; 11 bases line up with TRBD2. Germline CDR1 is SEHNR and CDR2 is FQNEAQ (reference sequence). V gave up 5 bases and J gave up 5 bases; unmatched junction bases: 8. The CDR3 runs to 16 residues. CDR3: CASSPPLAGGDNEQFF. CDR3 DNA sequence: TGTGCCAGCAGCCCGCCTCTAGCGGGAGGAGACAATGAGCAGTTCTTC.

This chain connects TRBV14 to TRBJ1-2, with a tentative D call TRBD1 (5 bases). V gave up 0 bases and J gave up 5 bases, with 13 bases separating them. The germline CDR1 and CDR2 sequences are SGHDN and FVKESK. The length of the CDR3 is 15 residues. Here the CDR3 reads CASSQDVGRGYGYTF. The DNA for the CDR3 is TGTGCCAGCAGCCAAGATGTAGGAAGGGGATATGGCTACACCTTC.

This sequence joins TRBV4-2 and TRBJ2-5; 15 bases map to TRBD2. CDR1 is LGHNA, CDR2 YNFKEQ, per germline. The CDR3 has 18 amino acids. With V trimmed by 1 base and J by 5 bases, 8 bases remained unmatched. The CDR3 bases are TGTGCCAGCAGCCAAGCCGGACTAGCGGGAGGGCCCTGGGAGACCCAGTACTTC. Its translation is CASSQAGLAGGPWETQYF.

CDR3 sequence (DNA): TGTGCCAGCAGTGAATTTGGCGGGGTCCCCTACAATGAGCAGTTCTTC. Protein: CASSEFGGVPYNEQFF. The chain recombines TRBV25-1 with TRBJ2-1; the D gene is possibly TRBD2 (6 bases). V was clipped by 1 base and J by 2 bases, with 12 bases between them. The CDR3 length is 16 residues. Germline CDR1 is MGHDK and CDR2 is SYGVNS.

The chain recombines TRBV6-1 with TRBJ2-7, with TRBD1 matching 7 bases. Per the germline V gene, CDR1 is MNHNS and CDR2 is SASEGT. Unmatched junction bases numbered 3, after V lost 5 bases and J lost 2 bases. This CDR3 has 13 amino acids. The CDR3 DNA is TGTGCCAGCAGTCTGGACAGGACCTACGAGCAGTACTTC. This gives the protein CASSLDRTYEQYF.

The chain recombines TRBV6-5 with TRBJ2-5; 7 bases match TRBD2. The J call may be in error: the DNA end matches TRBJ2-7 better. The CDR3 is made up of 16 amino acids. CDR1 is MNHEY, CDR2 SVGAGI, per germline. The CDR3 bases are TGTGCCAGCAGTTGGGGTGCGGGGGAGGGCGGGTACGAGCAGTACTTC. Translated, it gives CASSWGAGEGGYEQYF.

The V call is TRBV10-3, the J call TRBJ2-3, with TRBD2 matching over 13 bases. Per the germline V gene, CDR1 is ENHRY and CDR2 is SYGVKD. V lost 6 bases to trimming and J lost 5 bases; unmatched junction nucleotides: 5. There are 15 residues in the CDR3. In DNA, the CDR3 is TGTGCCATCAGGGGGACTAGCGGGGAATTAGATACGCAGTATTTT. Its translation: CAIRGTSGELDTQYF.

V is TRBV10-2 and J is TRBJ2-5; maybe TRBD2 (5 bases). The ends were cut back, 6 bases at V and 2 bases at J, with 13 bases in the middle. The germline gives CDR1 WSHSY, CDR2 SAAADI. The CDR3 has 14 amino acids. The CDR3 protein is CASRGSGMQETQYF. The CDR3 region has the DNA TGCGCCAGCAGAGGATCGGGGATGCAAGAGACCCAGTACTTC.

This clone was recorded only once. The chain recombines TRBV25-1 with TRBJ2-3, with 9 bases that match TRBD2. Looked up from germline, CDR1 is MGHDK and CDR2 is SYGVNS. The length of the CDR3 is 18 residues. J was trimmed by 4 bases and V by 0 bases; bases with no gene match: 11. As DNA, the CDR3 is TGTGCCAGCAGTGAATATACCGCCCTTAGCGGGAGTCCAGATACGCAGTATTTT. This gives the protein CASSEYTALSGSPDTQYF.

V gene TRBV6-6 combines with J gene TRBJ1-5; no clear D. Trimming pared 4 bases from V and 2 bases from J, leaving 12 bases between. Germline-derived CDR1 and CDR2 are MNHNY and SVGAGI (reference sequence). The CDR3 extends over 15 amino acids. The CDR3 DNA reads as TGTGCCAGCAGTTCCAGTGGAGAGGGCAATCAGCCCCAGCATTTT. Its translation is CASSSSGEGNQPQHF.

The CDR3 loop is CASGLFEGAYEQYF. The DNA for the CDR3 is TGTGCTAGTGGTTTGTTCGAGGGCGCCTACGAGCAGTACTTC. The V and J genes are TRBV12-5 and TRBJ2-7; D is possibly TRBD2 (5 bases). Per germline, CDR1 LGHNT and CDR2 FRNRAP. V was trimmed by 2 bases and J by 2 bases, leaving 10 bases between them. The CDR3 is 14 residues long.

The gene calls are TRBV27 and TRBJ2-3; 9 bases match TRBD2. In germline, CDR1 is MNHEY, CDR2 SMNVEV (reference sequence). The V gene end was trimmed by 1 base and the J gene end by 0 bases; junction bases not matched to a gene: 8. This CDR3 contains 18 residues. CDR3 region: CASSLLSHSGSSTDTQYF. The CDR3 DNA sequence: TGTGCCAGCAGTTTATTATCCCATAGCGGGAGTAGCACAGATACGCAGTATTTT.

This CDR3 reads CASTKLGQFSYEQYF. Written as DNA, the CDR3 is TGTGCCAGCACCAAATTGGGACAGTTCTCCTACGAGCAGTACTTC. This sequence joins TRBV7-2 and TRBJ2-7; 7 bases agree with TRBD1. CDR1 is SGHTA, CDR2 FQGNSA, per germline. The CDR3 extends over 15 amino acids. V shed 7 bases and J 0 bases; nucleotides not matched to a gene: 9.

This chain joins TRBV30 and TRBJ1-1; maybe TRBD1 (6 bases). V dropped 5 bases and J dropped 10 bases, with 11 bases sitting between them. This CDR3 has 10 amino acids. Per the germline V gene, CDR1 is GTSNPN and CDR2 is SVGIG (reference sequence). This CDR3 is CAWGKGGAFF. The CDR3 nucleotides read TGTGCCTGGGGGAAAGGGGGAGCTTTCTTT.

This clone appeared once. V gene TRBV9 combines with J gene TRBJ2-1; D gene uncertain. V was cut by 2 bases and J by 6 bases, with 9 bases left in between. CDR1 is SGDLS and CDR2 is YYNGEE in the germline V gene. There are 13 residues in the CDR3. CDR3 DNA: TGTGCCAGCAGCGTGGAGACCATCAATGAGCAGTTCTTC. Translated: CASSVETINEQFF.

The rearrangement joins TRBV10-2 to TRBJ2-4; maybe TRBD2 (6 bases). The germline CDR1 and CDR2 sequences are WSHSY and SAAADI. This CDR3 comprises 14 residues. V lost 2 bases to trimming and J lost 7 bases, with 12 bases between them. CDR3 bases: TGCGCCAGCAGTGAGGGACTAAAACGTAACATTCAGTACTTC. Translated, it gives CASSEGLKRNIQYF.

V and J are TRBV4-2 and TRBJ2-3, with D tentatively TRBD2 (6 bases). CDR3 length: 12 amino acids. The ends were cut back, 5 bases at V and 7 bases at J, with 10 bases in the middle. CDR1 is LGHNA and CDR2 is YNFKEQ in the germline V gene. The CDR3 DNA reads TGTGCCAGCAGCGTAGGAGGGTATACGCAGTATTTT. It yields the protein CASSVGGYTQYF.